Listed below are T cell receptor beta chains from one sample, sequenced in a study of T cells in Graves' hyperthyroidism and ophthalmopathy. TCRdb itself ran the multiplex PCR reads through MiXCR, one entry per CDR3 protein. Among 600,000 to 700,000 distinct CDR3 sequences, approximately 42% were seen once, and the ten largest hold approximately 7.2%. The sample comprised peripheral blood or thyroid tissue (not recorded which). Receptors originate from an adult man with Graves' disease, either hyperthyroidism or ophthalmopathy (not recorded which). Each CDR3 is given with its conserved first and last residue. D genes are given only for firm matches. Only some rows state a clone size, as once, few, many or a class for expanded clones.

TRBJ1-5	NA	few	TRBV7-9	TGTGCCAGCAGTAGGGGACGGTTCGGCAATCAGCCCCAGCATTTT	CASSRGRFGNQPQHF
TRBJ2-3	TRBD2	NA	TRBV24-1	TGTGCCACCAGCCCCGGGACTAGCGGAAGCACAGATACGCAGTATTTT	CATSPGTSGSTDTQYF
TRBJ2-7	TRBD2	many	TRBV20-1	TGCAGTGCTAGTAGCGGGAGGCCGTACGAGCAGTACTTC	CSASSGRPYEQYF
TRBJ1-2	TRBD1	NA	TRBV25-1	TGTGCCAGCAGTGTATCCCGGGACAGCTATGGCTACACCTTC	CASSVSRDSYGYTF
TRBJ2-5	TRBD2	NA	TRBV20-1	TGCAGTGCTGTTAAAGGCGGGACTAGCTCTGAGACCCAGTACTTC	CSAVKGGTSSETQYF
TRBJ1-1	TRBD1	NA	TRBV15	TGTGCCACCAGCAATGTCCGTTCACAGGGGCACACTGAAGCTTTCTTT	CATSNVRSQGHTEAFF
TRBJ1-2	TRBD1	NA	TRBV5-1	TGCGCCAGCAGCTTGGGACTCGGGACAGATGGCTACACCTTC	CASSLGLGTDGYTF
TRBJ1-1	NA	NA	TRBV11-2	TGTGCCAGCAGCTTTTGGGGGGTCACTGAAGCTTCCTTT	CASSFWGVTEASF
TRBJ1-2	NA	NA	TRBV10-3	TGTGCCATCTCCGGGGTAGGCTTCTATGGCTACACCTTC	CAISGVGFYGYTF
TRBJ1-2	TRBD1	few	TRBV12-3/TRBV12-4	TGTGCCAGCAGGACAGGGGGGGATGGCTACACCTTC	CASRTGGDGYTF
TRBJ1-6	NA	NA	TRBV7-9	TGTGCCAGCAGCTTAGGCACAGGTGGCGGGTCTGGGAATTCACCCCTCCACTTT	CASSLGTGGGSGNSPLHF
TRBJ1-5	NA	NA	TRBV15	TGTGCCACCAGCAGAGAGGGGGTCGGGACCCAGCATTTT	CATSREGVGTQHF
TRBJ1-1	TRBD1	many	TRBV29-1	TGCAGCGTTGAAGGTACGGGGCAGGGGGCGATGGAAGCTTTCTTT	CSVEGTGQGAMEAFF
TRBJ1-5	NA	many	TRBV24-1	TGTGCCACCAGTGATGGATCAGTAACAAAAGGGCCCCAGCATTTT	CATSDGSVTKGPQHF
TRBJ1-2	NA	NA	TRBV7-2	TGTGCCAGCAGCTTGAACAGGGCGAACTCTAAGGATAACTATGGCTACACCTTC	CASSLNRANSKDNYGYTF
TRBJ1-2	TRBD1	NA	TRBV7-8	TGTGCCAGCAGTTCCCGTGGGGACAGATCTAACTATGGCTACACCTTC	CASSSRGDRSNYGYTF
TRBJ1-6	TRBD1	NA	TRBV25-1	TGTGCCAGCAGCAGTGCCGCACTAGGGGGCGCGTATTCACCCCTCCACTTT	CASSSAALGGAYSPLHF
TRBJ1-2	NA	few	TRBV27	TGTGCCAGCAGCCTGACACAGGGACGCGGCTACACCTTC	CASSLTQGRGYTF
TRBJ1-2	NA	NA	TRBV2	TGTGCCAGCGTTGGGGGGGTGGCCTCCTATGGCTACACCTTC	CASVGGVASYGYTF
TRBJ1-2	NA	NA	TRBV11-2	TGTGCCAGCAGCCCACAGGGAACGCAAGGCTACACCTTC	CASSPQGTQGYTF
TRBJ1-1	NA	few	TRBV20-1	TGCAGTGCTCTGGGGACGGTGAACACTGAAGCTTTCTTT	CSALGTVNTEAFF
TRBJ2-7	NA	NA	TRBV10-3	TGTGCCATCAGTGACATTTCCGAGCAGTACTTC	CAISDISEQYF
TRBJ1-4	NA	NA	TRBV5-1	TGCGCCAGCAGCTTGGGCATATCCTCCGGAAGGGAAATGTTTTTT	CASSLGISSGREMFF
TRBJ2-7	NA	NA	TRBV29-1	TGCAGCGTTGAAGACGGACGCAGCAGTTCCCCCGACAGCTACGAGCAGTACTTC	CSVEDGRSSSPDSYEQYF
TRBJ2-6	NA	once	TRBV10-3	TGTGCCATCAGTGATATTAACGGGGCTAAGGACACTGAAGCTTTC	CAISDINGAKDTEAF
TRBJ1-3	TRBD1	NA	TRBV29-1	TGCAGCGCGGACAGGGCTAACACCATATATTTT	CSADRANTIYF
TRBJ1-2	TRBD1	NA	TRBV29-1	TGCAGCGTAGAAAGAGGACAGGGCGGCGGCTACACCTTC	CSVERGQGGGYTF
TRBJ1-6	TRBD1	many	TRBV12-3/TRBV12-4	TGTGCCAGCAGCCCCCAGGGACAGGGGGGTTATAATTCACCCCTCCACTTT	CASSPQGQGGYNSPLHF
TRBJ2-1	NA	NA	TRBV7-9	TGTGCCAGCCCCTACGTACCGGGACAGTTCTTC	CASPYVPGQFF
TRBJ1-2	NA	NA	TRBV20-1	TGCAGTGCGACGTACGGGGGGCGCTTGGATGGCTACACCTTC	CSATYGGRLDGYTF
TRBJ1-2	TRBD1	NA	TRBV7-2	TGTGCCAGCAGCCGGGACAGTAGCTCTGGAAACACCTTC	CASSRDSSSGNTF